This T cell receptor (beta chain) was recorded in a study of cytomegalovirus exposure and HLA in healthy donors (dated by TCRdb to the late 2010s). With regard to the full study: A later analysis indicated that the roughly 130 validation repertoires were generated on the platform also employed for the 700 or so repertoires of the first cohort. The aim of the study was to test whether cataloging public T cell receptors could identify signatures of past pathogen exposure. A separate validation cohort of 100 to 150 different subjects was used in addition to the roughly 620-subject first cohort. To predict cytomegalovirus infection status, the study combined high-throughput TCR immunosequencing, statistical association of individual TCRs with disease status, and machine learning. Study-wide conclusions, independent of this receptor: In vitro tests confirmed that a few of the cytomegalovirus-associated TCR beta chains recognize cytomegalovirus antigens. Subsequent analysis determined that TCRs grouped into clusters in the first cohort also showed a tendency toward co-occurrence across the 90 to 150 validation repertoires, and approximately 94% of cluster scores exceeded 0. Cytomegalovirus status was reported to be diagnosed by the classifier with high specificity and sensitivity in both the original and validation cohorts. It was suggested by the authors that the approach could potentially be generalized to other disease states and immunological phenotypes. All 120 or so repertoires were used to score co-occurrence in the validation cohort in a later analysis, because that analysis had no HLA typing for the cohort. The study listed 164 TCR beta chains as associated with cytomegalovirus. Across donors, most TCR sequences were observed very rarely, whereas some public TCRs were present in many individuals.

A remark on this clone: Its antigen target is currently unknown. No per-base quality is available; no much larger clone lies one base away.

Taken from cysteine to phenylalanine, the CDR3 has 12 residues. Kept here is only the CDR3 DNA, which spans 36 bases and is read in frame from base 1. Between the V and J ends, shortened by 4 bases and 3 bases respectively, the junction contains 7 bases. CDR1 and CDR2 are read off the germline V gene as LGHNT and FRNRAP. Donors formed part of the validation cohort, which comprised about 130 subjects and was distinct from the first cohort of some 700 subjects. Libraries were built with the immunoSEQ multiplex PCR assay. In the source study's methods: A statistical classification framework was built for diagnosing cytomegalovirus status from the catalog of TCR beta chain sequences. TCRdb obtained this table from immuneACCESS and retained in-frame rearrangements with V and J assigned. These tables miss some clones; where compared with another copy, unresolved V genes account for less than half of the shortfall, and the remainder is unexplained. V and J calls and clone size are copied from that table; D and trimming were computed from the DNA. A total of 70,000 or so clones appear in this sample, 94% of them only once. Clones ranked in the top ten supply approximately 0.93% of the sample.

Sequencing input: PBMCs. The chain is encoded by TRBV12-5 joined to TRBJ2-7, with TRBD2 tentatively as D gene (5 bases match). The origin of this receptor is a woman aged 18-29 years in good health and CMV-seronegative. The nucleotides are TGTGCTAGTGGTTGGGGAGTCTACGAGCAGTACTTC. This gives the protein CASGWGVYEQYF.